These T cell receptor beta chains were read from a single sample in a study of T cells expressing NK-cell markers. TCRdb reprocessed the 5' RACE reads; each CDR3 protein has one entry and no DNA is given. The record lists about half a million distinct CDR3 sequences, of which the ten most abundant hold over 1.3%. Source material: blood T cells: a sorted CD56 or NKG2C T cell subset, CD4+ or CD8+ T cells, or bulk PBMC T cells (not recorded which). These receptors all stem from a woman between 45 and 65 years old in good health. CDR3s include the opening cysteine and the closing phenylalanine or tryptophan. Each record gives: V gene, J gene, CDR3 protein.

v_call: TRBV14; j_call: TRBJ2-1; cdr3_aa: CASSLVPEQFF
v_call: TRBV11-1; j_call: TRBJ2-7; cdr3_aa: CASSLVSGKYEQYF
v_call: TRBV20-1; j_call: TRBJ1-4; cdr3_aa: CSAPDIYGGEKLFF
v_call: TRBV7-9; j_call: TRBJ2-2; cdr3_aa: CASSFPFGYTGELFF
v_call: TRBV5-1; j_call: TRBJ2-6; cdr3_aa: CASGPDRTSSGANVLTF
v_call: TRBV11-2; j_call: TRBJ2-7; cdr3_aa: CASSLDLTSGSSYEQYF
v_call: TRBV5-6; j_call: TRBJ2-5; cdr3_aa: CASSLRGTGKGETQYF
v_call: TRBV5-1; j_call: TRBJ1-5; cdr3_aa: CASSQDSGQPQHF
v_call: TRBV6-5; j_call: TRBJ2-2; cdr3_aa: CASSYDAGELFF
v_call: TRBV27; j_call: TRBJ2-7; cdr3_aa: CASSFLGISYEQYF
v_call: TRBV12-3/TRBV12-4; j_call: TRBJ1-2; cdr3_aa: CASSRRTDGYTF
v_call: TRBV20-1; j_call: TRBJ2-5; cdr3_aa: CSASLAGGGGVGKETQYF
v_call: TRBV20-1; j_call: TRBJ1-5; cdr3_aa: CSAPNVGGNQPQHF
v_call: TRBV27; j_call: TRBJ1-3; cdr3_aa: CASRDSDSGNTIYF
v_call: TRBV3-1; j_call: TRBJ1-5; cdr3_aa: CASSQDSRQGNQPQHF
v_call: TRBV12-5; j_call: TRBJ1-5; cdr3_aa: CASASKGRQPQHF
v_call: TRBV18; j_call: TRBJ2-4; cdr3_aa: CASSPTSGKNIQYF
v_call: TRBV5-1; j_call: TRBJ2-2; cdr3_aa: CASQAGGTTGELFF
v_call: TRBV7-8; j_call: TRBJ2-3; cdr3_aa: CASSLAPRAGVVGSTDTQYF
v_call: TRBV3-1; j_call: TRBJ2-1; cdr3_aa: CASSRTRGSYNEQFF
v_call: TRBV15; j_call: TRBJ2-1; cdr3_aa: CATTPGLAGPSYNEQFF
v_call: TRBV28; j_call: TRBJ2-1; cdr3_aa: CASSKPGLSYNEQFF
v_call: TRBV5-1; j_call: TRBJ2-1; cdr3_aa: CASSITPWTSGRKRSYNEQFF
v_call: TRBV29-1; j_call: TRBJ2-1; cdr3_aa: CSVVSRSSYNEQFF
v_call: TRBV12-3/TRBV12-4; j_call: TRBJ2-5; cdr3_aa: CASSRSWETQYF
v_call: TRBV9; j_call: TRBJ2-7; cdr3_aa: CASSFRARQDLYEQYF
v_call: TRBV7-6; j_call: TRBJ2-3; cdr3_aa: CASSLIGLAEASTDTQYF
v_call: TRBV6-5; j_call: TRBJ2-1; cdr3_aa: CASSYWGLRNEQFF
v_call: TRBV12-5; j_call: TRBJ2-2; cdr3_aa: CASGFLVGGELFF
v_call: TRBV7-3; j_call: TRBJ2-1; cdr3_aa: CASSPEVSDEQFF
v_call: TRBV4-2; j_call: TRBJ2-5; cdr3_aa: CASSQGGAVGETQYF
v_call: TRBV7-8; j_call: TRBJ2-1; cdr3_aa: CASSLVGLAMSNEQFF